This T cell receptor (beta chain) was documented in a study of blood T cell repertoires in COVID-19. Study-wide context: PBMCs, B-cell-depleted T cells, or T cells provided the cDNA or gDNA that made up the material.

Original handling: Amplification of reference gene primers provided the estimated nucleated cell counts. Generated by immunoSEQ multiplex PCR, the TCRdb table keeps only in-frame clones and is missing some. Clone size and V and J calls were adopted from that table, with D and trimming inferred from the DNA. This table holds about 160,000 clones, around 84% found once. Seattle patient enrollment occurred during active infection, with longitudinal follow-up thereafter. Germline values: CDR1 SGHAT, CDR2 FQNNGV. The germline V and J ends were trimmed by 1 base and 0 bases, with 9 bases remaining between them. This CDR3 has 15 residues.

The chain has TRBV11-2 and TRBJ1-2; D is uncertain. Sequences were obtained from peripheral blood. This sequence was found in a woman aged 45 to 65 with COVID-19, enrolled during active disease. The CDR3 loop is CASSLAEGANYGYTF. DNA for the CDR3: TGTGCCAGCAGCTTAGCTGAGGGAGCTAACTATGGCTACACCTTC.